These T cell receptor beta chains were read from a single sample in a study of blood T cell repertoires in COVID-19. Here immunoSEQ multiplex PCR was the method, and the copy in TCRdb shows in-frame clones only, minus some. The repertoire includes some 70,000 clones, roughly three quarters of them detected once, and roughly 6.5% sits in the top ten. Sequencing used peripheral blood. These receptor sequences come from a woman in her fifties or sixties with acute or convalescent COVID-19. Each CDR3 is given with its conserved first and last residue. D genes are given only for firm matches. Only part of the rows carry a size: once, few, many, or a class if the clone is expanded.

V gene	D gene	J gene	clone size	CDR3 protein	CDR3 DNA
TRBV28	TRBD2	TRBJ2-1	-	CASSLAGGLGEQFF	TGTGCCAGCAGCCTAGCGGGGGGGCTTGGTGAGCAGTTCTTC
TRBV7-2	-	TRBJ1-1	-	CASSPAGPSLVTEAFF	TGTGCCAGCAGCCCTGCGGGCCCTTCCTTGGTCACTGAAGCTTTCTTT
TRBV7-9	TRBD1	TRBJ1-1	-	CASSRGQGTNTEAFF	TGTGCCAGCAGCAGAGGACAGGGGACGAACACTGAAGCTTTCTTT
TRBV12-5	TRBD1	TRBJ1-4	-	CASGLVVAPPGDSWMEKLFF	TGTGCTAGTGGTTTGGTCGTGGCCCCCCCGGGGGACAGCTGGATGGAAAAACTGTTTTTT
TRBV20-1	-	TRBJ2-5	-	CSGENQETQYF	TGCAGTGGGGAGAACCAAGAGACCCAGTACTTC
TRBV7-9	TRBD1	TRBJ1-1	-	CASSSVRTGGTEAFF	TGTGCCAGCAGCTCCGTGCGGACAGGGGGCACTGAAGCTTTCTTT
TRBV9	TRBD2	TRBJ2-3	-	CASSAGLAGGDVSTDTQYF	TGTGCCAGCAGCGCTGGACTAGCGGGGGGCGACGTTAGCACAGATACGCAGTATTTT
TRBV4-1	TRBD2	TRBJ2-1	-	CASSQGGLSYNEQFF	TGCGCCAGCAGCCAAGGGGGACTATCCTACAATGAGCAGTTCTTC
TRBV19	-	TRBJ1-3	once	CASSFGGGGNTIYF	TGTGCCAGTAGTTTTGGAGGAGGCGGAAACACCATATATTTT
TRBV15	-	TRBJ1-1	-	CATSRDPGSENTEAFF	TGTGCCACCAGCAGAGATCCTGGCAGCGAGAACACTGAAGCTTTCTTT
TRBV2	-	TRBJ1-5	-	CASTFGHSNQPQHF	TGTGCCAGCACTTTTGGGCATAGCAATCAGCCCCAGCATTTT
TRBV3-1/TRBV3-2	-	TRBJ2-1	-	CASSRDWANEQFF	TGTGCCAGCAGCCGAGACTGGGCCAATGAGCAGTTCTTC
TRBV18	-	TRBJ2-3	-	CASSPREGTDTQYF	TGTGCCAGCTCACCGCGGGAAGGCACAGATACGCAGTATTTT
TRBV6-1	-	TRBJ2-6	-	CASSESGANVLTF	TGTGCCAGCAGTGAATCAGGGGCCAACGTCCTGACTTTC
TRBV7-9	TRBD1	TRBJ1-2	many	CASSSSGQGNYGYTF	TGTGCCAGCAGCTCCTCCGGACAGGGGAACTATGGCTACACCTTC
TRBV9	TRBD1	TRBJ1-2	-	CASSSRTGTYGYTF	TGTGCCAGCAGTTCACGGACAGGGACCTATGGCTACACCTTC
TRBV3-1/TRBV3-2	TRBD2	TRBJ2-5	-	CASSPRLAGGPDVETQYF	TGTGCCAGCAGCCCTCGACTAGCGGGGGGGCCCGATGTAGAGACCCAGTACTTC
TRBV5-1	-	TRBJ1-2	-	CASSFTEAYGYTF	TGCGCCAGCAGCTTTACTGAAGCCTATGGCTACACCTTC
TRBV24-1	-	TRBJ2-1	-	CATGKGNEQFF	TGTGCCACCGGGAAGGGGAATGAGCAGTTCTTC
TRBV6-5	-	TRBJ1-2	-	CASSYGGGDYGYTF	TGTGCCAGCAGTTACGGGGGGGGTGACTATGGCTACACCTTC
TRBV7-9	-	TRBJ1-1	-	CASSLGTYGNTEAFF	TGTGCCAGCAGCCTTGGGACATATGGGAACACTGAAGCTTTCTTT
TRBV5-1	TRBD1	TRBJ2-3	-	CASSVTGQVTSTDTQYF	TGCGCCAGCAGCGTTACCGGACAGGTGACTAGCACAGATACGCAGTATTTT
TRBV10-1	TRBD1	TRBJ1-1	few	CASTGTEEMNTEAFF	TGCGCCAGTACCGGGACAGAAGAAATGAACACTGAAGCTTTCTTT
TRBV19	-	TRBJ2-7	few	CASSISGDYEQYF	TGTGCCAGTAGTATATCAGGGGACTACGAGCAGTACTTC
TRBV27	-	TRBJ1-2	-	CASSLETGNYGYTF	TGTGCCAGCAGCCTAGAGACAGGAAACTATGGCTACACCTTC
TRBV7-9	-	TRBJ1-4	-	CASRDRQGTRTSNEKLFF	TGTGCCAGCAGAGATCGTCAGGGGACCCGGACCTCAAATGAAAAACTGTTTTTT
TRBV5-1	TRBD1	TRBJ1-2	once	CASSPGVGQGHYGYTF	TGCGCCAGCAGCCCTGGGGTGGGACAGGGGCACTATGGCTACACCTTC
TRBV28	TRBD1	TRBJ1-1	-	CASRTQGAITEAFF	TGTGCCAGCAGGACACAGGGGGCTATCACTGAAGCTTTCTTT
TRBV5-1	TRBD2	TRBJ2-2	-	CASSSPGLAGNTGELFF	TGCGCCAGCAGCTCTCCGGGACTAGCGGGCAACACCGGGGAGCTGTTTTTT
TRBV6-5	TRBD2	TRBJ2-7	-	CASTHSGGRYEQYF	TGTGCCAGCACCCATAGCGGGGGTCGGTACGAGCAGTACTTC
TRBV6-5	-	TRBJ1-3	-	CATITAAGNTIYF	TGTGCCACTATTACTGCGGCTGGAAACACCATATATTTT
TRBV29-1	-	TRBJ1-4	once	CSVEDPGGPTNEKLFF	TGCAGCGTTGAAGACCCAGGAGGGCCAACTAATGAAAAACTGTTTTTT
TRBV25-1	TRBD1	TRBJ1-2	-	CASSGGGSHGYTF	TGTGCCAGCAGTGGAGGGGGCTCTCATGGCTACACCTTC
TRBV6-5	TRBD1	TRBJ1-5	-	CASNRGGQPQHF	TGTGCCAGCAACAGGGGAGGTCAGCCCCAGCATTTT
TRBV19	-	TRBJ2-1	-	CASSITAVTYNEQFF	TGTGCCAGTAGTATAACAGCAGTGACCTACAATGAGCAGTTCTTC
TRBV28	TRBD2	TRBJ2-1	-	CASSLAWRGYNEQFF	TGTGCCAGCAGTTTGGCTTGGCGGGGGTACAATGAGCAGTTCTTC
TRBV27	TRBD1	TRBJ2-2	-	CASSLRRTGGTGELFF	TGTGCCAGCAGTTTACGCCGGACAGGGGGCACCGGGGAGCTGTTTTTT
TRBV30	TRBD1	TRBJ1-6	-	CAWSSDRGLLSGNSPLHF	TGTGCCTGGAGTTCGGACAGGGGGTTGTTGTCGGGGAATTCACCCCTCCACTTT
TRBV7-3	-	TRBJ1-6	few	CASSPAGRDSPLHF	TGTGCCAGCAGCCCCGCGGGGAGGGATTCACCCCTCCACTTT
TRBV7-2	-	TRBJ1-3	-	CASSLIGGSGNTIYF	TGTGCCAGCAGCTTGATTGGCGGCTCTGGAAACACCATATATTTT
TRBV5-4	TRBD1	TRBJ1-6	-	CASSLRTGDNSPLHF	TGTGCCAGCAGCTTGCGGACAGGGGATAATTCACCCCTCCACTTT
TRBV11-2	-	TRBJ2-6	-	CASSPEGDSGANVLTF	TGTGCCAGCAGCCCCGAGGGGGACTCTGGGGCCAACGTCCTGACTTTC
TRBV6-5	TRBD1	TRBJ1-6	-	CASVQGLGTPPLHF	TGTGCCAGCGTACAGGGGTTGGGCACGCCACCCCTCCACTTT
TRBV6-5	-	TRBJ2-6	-	CASQRGRSGANVLTF	TGTGCCAGCCAAAGGGGCCGCTCTGGGGCCAACGTCCTGACTTTC
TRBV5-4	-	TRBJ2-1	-	CASSPGTGAYNEQFF	TGTGCCAGCAGCCCCGGCACGGGAGCCTACAATGAGCAGTTCTTC
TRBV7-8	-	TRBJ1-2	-	CASSPNVGGYTF	TGTGCCAGCAGCCCGAATGTCGGGGGCTACACCTTC
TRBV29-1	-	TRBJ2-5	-	CSVEPLAETQYF	TGCAGCGTGGAACCTCTAGCAGAGACCCAGTACTTC
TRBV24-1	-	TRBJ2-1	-	CATSDSKLAGNEQFF	TGTGCCACCAGTGATTCAAAACTAGCCGGGAATGAGCAGTTCTTC
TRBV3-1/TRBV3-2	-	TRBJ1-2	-	CASSLYQGYDGYTF	TGTGCCAGCAGCCTCTACCAGGGGTACGATGGCTACACCTTC
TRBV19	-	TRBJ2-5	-	CASRNMEGAGQETQYF	TGTGCCAGTAGGAATATGGAGGGGGCCGGGCAAGAGACCCAGTACTTC
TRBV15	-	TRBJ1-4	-	CATGPGDATNEKLFF	TGTGCCACCGGTCCGGGGGATGCAACTAATGAAAAACTGTTTTTT
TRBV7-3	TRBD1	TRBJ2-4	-	CASSPRDRLAKNIQYF	TGTGCCAGCAGCCCTCGGGACAGACTAGCCAAAAACATTCAGTACTTC
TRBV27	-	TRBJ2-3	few	CATLIGGTDTQYF	TGTGCCACCCTAATTGGAGGTACGGATACGCAGTATTTT
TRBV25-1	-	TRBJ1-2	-	CASSEYRNWAECYTF	TGTGCCAGCAGTGAATACAGGAACTGGGCTGAATGCTACACCTTC
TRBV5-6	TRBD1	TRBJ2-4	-	CASSFSTGAHIQYF	TGTGCCAGCAGCTTCTCTACAGGGGCACACATTCAGTACTTC
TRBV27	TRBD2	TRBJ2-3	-	CATYSGDTQYF	TGTGCCACTTATAGCGGGGATACGCAGTATTTT
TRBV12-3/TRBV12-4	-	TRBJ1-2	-	CASSFEGIGYTF	TGTGCCAGCAGTTTCGAGGGAATTGGCTACACCTTC